The clone carrying this TCR beta chain was seen many times. The antigen remains undetermined. The sample's time point: persistent/refractory GD, antithyroid drugs over 5 years with positive TRAb. Generation of the TCR library employed RNA extracted from PBMCs. Nine milliliters of peripheral blood went into EDTA tubes. V gave up 1 base and J gave up 5 bases; unmatched junction bases: 16. Germline CDR1 is SGHAT and CDR2 is FQNNGV. The CDR3 sequence is 18 residues long. Investigators prepared the TCR beta libraries by applying iRepertoire HTBI primers and Arm-PCR of CDR3 regions. TCRdb re-called the multiplex PCR reads through MiXCR, storing one row per CDR3 protein. This sample has roughly 490,000 distinct CDR3 sequences, with 22% found just once. These data are taken from a study of regulatory T cells in long-lasting Graves disease. Study-wide results and caveats: Whereas 950 to 1,000 public clonotypes were shared by new patients, persistent patients shared more, at roughly 2,500. Repertoires from persistent disease leaned toward TRBV28, TRBJ1-2 and TRBJ2-5.

The gene calls are TRBV11-2 and TRBJ1-1; 7 bases are a match to TRBD1. The receptor was derived from a female donor with Graves disease. Source: peripheral blood mononuclear cells (PBMCs), taken when the disease was refractory, from a patient treated with antithyroid drugs. The CDR3 sequence is CASSLAYFFQGGTTEAFF. CDR3 coding DNA: TGTGCCAGCAGCTTAGCTTACTTCTTCCAGGGGGGTACGACTGAAGCTTTCTTT.